Given below is one T cell receptor (beta chain) in context. Antigen unknown. Method: immunoSEQ multiplex PCR; TCRdb's copy keeps in-frame clones and lacks some. The table shows approximately 190,000 clones, with approximately 84% occurring only once. A 120-subject validation cohort, separate from the approximately 690-subject first cohort, supplied the donors. J gave up 1 base and V 1 base, and 9 bases lay outside the gene matches. Per the germline V gene, CDR1 is MGHRA and CDR2 is YSYEKL. The CDR3 is 17 amino acids. This sample stems from a study of cytomegalovirus exposure and HLA in healthy donors. Whole-study results and caveats: While the bulk of TCR sequences proved rare, some public TCRs turned up in many donors. The classifier was said to identify cytomegalovirus status with high specificity and sensitivity.

The TCR comes from a man younger than 35 in good health and CMV-seropositive. The sample comprised PBMCs. The chain carries TRBV4-1 and TRBJ1-1; 7 bases fit TRBD1. CDR3 in amino acids: CASSQGRRRDRNTEAFF. The CDR3 bases are TGCGCCAGCAGCCAAGGACGGCGGAGGGACAGGAACACTGAAGCTTTCTTT.